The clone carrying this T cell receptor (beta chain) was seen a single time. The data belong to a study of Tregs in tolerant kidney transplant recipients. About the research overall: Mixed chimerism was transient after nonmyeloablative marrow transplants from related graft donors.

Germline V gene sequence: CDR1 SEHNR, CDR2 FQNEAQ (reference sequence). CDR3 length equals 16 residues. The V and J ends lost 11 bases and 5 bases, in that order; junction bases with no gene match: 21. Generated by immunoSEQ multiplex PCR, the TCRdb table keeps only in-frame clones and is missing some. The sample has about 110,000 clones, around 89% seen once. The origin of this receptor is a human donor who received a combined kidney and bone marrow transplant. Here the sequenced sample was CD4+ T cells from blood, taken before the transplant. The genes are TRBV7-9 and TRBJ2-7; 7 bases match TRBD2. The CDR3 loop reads CAAASGPGLGGDEQYF. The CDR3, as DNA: TGTGCCGCCGCTAGCGGCCCCGGGCTGGGTGGGGACGAGCAGTACTTC.